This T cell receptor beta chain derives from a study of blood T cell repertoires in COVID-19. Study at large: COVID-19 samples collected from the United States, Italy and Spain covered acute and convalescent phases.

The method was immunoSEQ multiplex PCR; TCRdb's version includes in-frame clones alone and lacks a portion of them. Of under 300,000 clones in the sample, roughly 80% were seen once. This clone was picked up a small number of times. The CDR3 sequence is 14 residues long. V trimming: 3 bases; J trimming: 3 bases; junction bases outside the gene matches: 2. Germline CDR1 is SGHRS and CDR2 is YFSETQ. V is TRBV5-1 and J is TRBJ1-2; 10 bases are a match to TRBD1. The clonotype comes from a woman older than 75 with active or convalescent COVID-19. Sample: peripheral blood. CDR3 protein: CASSSGTGDYGYTF. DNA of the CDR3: TGCGCCAGCAGCTCCGGGACAGGGGACTATGGCTACACCTTC.